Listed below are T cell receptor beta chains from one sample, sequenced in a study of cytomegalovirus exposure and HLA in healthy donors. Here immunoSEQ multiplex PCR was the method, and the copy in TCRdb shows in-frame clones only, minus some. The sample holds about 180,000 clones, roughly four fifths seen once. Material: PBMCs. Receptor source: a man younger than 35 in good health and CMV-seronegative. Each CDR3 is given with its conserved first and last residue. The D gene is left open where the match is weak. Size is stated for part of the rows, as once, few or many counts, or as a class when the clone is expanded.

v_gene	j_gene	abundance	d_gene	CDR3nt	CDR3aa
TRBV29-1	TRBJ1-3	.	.	TGCAGCGCTTTGGGGGGATCGTCCGGAAACACCATATATTTT	CSALGGSSGNTIYF
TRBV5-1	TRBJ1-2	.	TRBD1	TGCGCCAGCAGCCTACTAGGGACAGGGGGCGATGGCTACACCTTC	CASSLLGTGGDGYTF
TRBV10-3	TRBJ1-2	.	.	TGTGCCATCAGTAACGACAGAAACTATGGCTACACCTTC	CAISNDRNYGYTF
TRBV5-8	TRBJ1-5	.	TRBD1	TGTGCCAGCAGCTCCAGGGACAGCAATAGCAATCAGCCCCAGCATTTT	CASSSRDSNSNQPQHF
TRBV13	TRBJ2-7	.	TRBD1	TGTGCCAGCAGCTTAGCAACCGGGACAGACGTCTACGAGCAGTACTTC	CASSLATGTDVYEQYF
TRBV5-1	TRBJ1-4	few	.	TGCGCCAGCAGCCCGGGACGTCGGGAGGGGGAACTGTTTTTT	CASSPGRREGELFF
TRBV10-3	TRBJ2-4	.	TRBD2	TGTGCCATCAGTGAGACTTTGACTAGCGGGGGGCCACTGGCCAAAAACATTCAGTACTTC	CAISETLTSGGPLAKNIQYF
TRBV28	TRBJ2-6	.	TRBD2	TGTGCCAGCAGCCCCACGGGACTAGCGGGAGTTGGGGCCAACGTCCTGACTTTC	CASSPTGLAGVGANVLTF
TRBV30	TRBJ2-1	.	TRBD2	TGTGCCTGGAGTGTCCCCCTAGCGGACTACAATGAGCAGTTCTTC	CAWSVPLADYNEQFF
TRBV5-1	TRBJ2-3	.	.	TGCGCCAGCAGCGTGGGGACTTTAGGCACAGATACGCAGTATTTT	CASSVGTLGTDTQYF
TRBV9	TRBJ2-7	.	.	TGTGCCAGCAGCGTAGGACTAGGGCCTGGGGAGCAGTACTTC	CASSVGLGPGEQYF
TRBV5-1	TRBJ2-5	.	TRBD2	TGCGCCAGCAGCTTAGGACTAGCGGGGGTCGGCGAGACCCAGTACTTC	CASSLGLAGVGETQYF
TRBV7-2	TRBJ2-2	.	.	TGTGCCAGCAGCCCCCTTCGTACCGGGGAGCTGTTTTTT	CASSPLRTGELFF
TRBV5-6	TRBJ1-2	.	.	TGTGCCAGTCGACAGCAGAACTATGGCTACACCTTC	CASRQQNYGYTF
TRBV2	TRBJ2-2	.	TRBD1	TGTGCCAGCAGGGAACAGGGGCCCACCGGGGAGCTGTTTTTT	CASREQGPTGELFF
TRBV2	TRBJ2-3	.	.	TGTGCCAGCTTGCCGCCGGTGGCCAGCGGTACGCAGTATTTT	CASLPPVASGTQYF
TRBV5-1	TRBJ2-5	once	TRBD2	TGCGCCAGCAGCTTGAGCGGGGACCAAGAGACCCAGTACTTC	CASSLSGDQETQYF
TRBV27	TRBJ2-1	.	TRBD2	TGTGCCAGCATTACTAGCGGGGGGGCCAGTGAGCAGTTCTTC	CASITSGGASEQFF
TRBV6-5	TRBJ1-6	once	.	TGTGCCAGCAGCCGGTCAGGGGCCGGTAATTCACCCCTCCACTTT	CASSRSGAGNSPLHF
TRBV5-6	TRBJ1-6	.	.	TGTGCCAGCAGCTTGAAGAGCTCCTATAATTCACCCCTCCACTTT	CASSLKSSYNSPLHF
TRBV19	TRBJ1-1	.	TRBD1	TGTGCCAGTAGTAAACCGGGACAGGGGGTCACTGAAGCTTTCTTT	CASSKPGQGVTEAFF
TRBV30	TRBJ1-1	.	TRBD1	TGTGCCTGGGTGGGACAGGAAGCTTTCTTT	CAWVGQEAFF
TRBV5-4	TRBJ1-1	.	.	TGTGCCAGCAGCGGGGAGGGGGAAGCTTTCTTT	CASSGEGEAFF
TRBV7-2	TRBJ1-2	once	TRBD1	TGTGCCAGCAGCTTAAGGACAGGGGGCAACTATGGCTACACCTTC	CASSLRTGGNYGYTF
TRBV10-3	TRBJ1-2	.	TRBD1	TGTGCCATCAGTAGTTGGACAGGCGTTGGCTACACCTTC	CAISSWTGVGYTF
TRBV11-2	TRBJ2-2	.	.	TGTGCCAGCAGCTTACCAGGGGAGCACGGGGAGCTGTTTTTT	CASSLPGEHGELFF
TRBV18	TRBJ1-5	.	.	TGTGCCAGCTCACCGCAGGATCTTCGAGGCAATCAGCCCCAGCATTTT	CASSPQDLRGNQPQHF
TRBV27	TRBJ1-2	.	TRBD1	TGTGCCAGCAGTTCGCCCCTGACAGGGGTCTATGGCTACACCTTC	CASSSPLTGVYGYTF
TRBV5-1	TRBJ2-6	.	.	TGCGCCAGCAGCTTCAGTACTGGGGCCAACGTCCTGACTTTC	CASSFSTGANVLTF
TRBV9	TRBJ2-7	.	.	TGTGCCAGCAGCGGAGGGCACGGGAAAGACGAGCAGTACTTC	CASSGGHGKDEQYF
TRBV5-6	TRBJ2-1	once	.	TGTGCGAGTCAAATCGGGCAGGGTAACAATGAGCAGTTCTTC	CASQIGQGNNEQFF
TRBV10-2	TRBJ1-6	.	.	TGCGCCAGCAGCTACAAACCAGGGAATTCACCCCTCCACTTT	CASSYKPGNSPLHF
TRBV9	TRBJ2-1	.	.	TGTGCCAGCAGCTTTACCGGGTCCTACAATGAGCAGTTCTTC	CASSFTGSYNEQFF
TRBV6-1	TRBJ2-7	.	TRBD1	TGTGCCAGCAACAGGGGCATCCACGAGCAGTACTTC	CASNRGIHEQYF
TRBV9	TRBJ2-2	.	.	TGTGCCAGCAGCGTAAACCCAGGGGACACCGGGGAGCTGTTTTTT	CASSVNPGDTGELFF
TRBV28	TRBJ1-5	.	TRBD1	TGTGCCAGCAGTTTACCACAGGGGGCCGGTCAGCCCCAGCATTTT	CASSLPQGAGQPQHF
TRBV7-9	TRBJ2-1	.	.	TGTGCCAGCACCCTACCCGGACACCCCCAGTTCTTC	CASTLPGHPQFF
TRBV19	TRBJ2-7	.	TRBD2	TGTGCCAGTAGTACCTCTAGCGGGTTCAACGAGCAGTACTTC	CASSTSSGFNEQYF
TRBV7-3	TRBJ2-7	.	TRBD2	TGTGCCAGCAGTCCGGGACTAGCGGGACCATACGAGCAGTACTTC	CASSPGLAGPYEQYF
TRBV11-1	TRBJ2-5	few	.	TGTGCCAGCAGCATACTTGCTGCGGCGCGGACCCAGTACTTC	CASSILAAARTQYF
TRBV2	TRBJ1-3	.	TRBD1	TGTGCCAGCAGTAGGACAGGGACCTCTGGAAACACCATATATTTT	CASSRTGTSGNTIYF
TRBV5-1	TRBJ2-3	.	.	TGCGCCAGCAGCTTGGCCGCGGCAGATACGCAGTATTTT	CASSLAAADTQYF
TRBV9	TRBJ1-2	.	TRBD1	TGTGCCAGCAGCGGAGGGACAGGGTATGGCTACACCTTC	CASSGGTGYGYTF
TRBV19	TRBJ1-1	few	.	TGTGCCAGTAGTCCCATTTCGGTGACAAGTGAAGCTTTCTTT	CASSPISVTSEAFF
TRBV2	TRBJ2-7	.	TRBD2	TGTGCCAGCAGTGAGTCTTGGAGGGAGGGCTCCGAGCAGTACTTC	CASSESWREGSEQYF
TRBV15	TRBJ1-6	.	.	TGTGCCACCACCCCCCAGGGGCGGGATAATTCACCCCTCCACTTT	CATTPQGRDNSPLHF
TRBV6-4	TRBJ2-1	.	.	TGTGCCAGCAGTGACCCGAGGACCGGGATGTTCTTC	CASSDPRTGMFF
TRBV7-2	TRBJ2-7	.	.	TGTGCCAGCAGCTCGAGACAGCGCTACGAGCAGTACTTC	CASSSRQRYEQYF
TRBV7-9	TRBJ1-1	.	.	TGTGCCAGCAGCTTGGTCTGGGAGCCTGCTGAAGCTTTCTTT	CASSLVWEPAEAFF
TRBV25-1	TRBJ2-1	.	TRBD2	TGTGCCAGCAGCGGGGAGGGCAGAACATACAATGAGCAGTTCTTC	CASSGEGRTYNEQFF
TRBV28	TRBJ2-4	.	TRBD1	TGTGCCAGTCTACCCGGGACAGGGTTAGTGAGGAACATTCAGTACTTC	CASLPGTGLVRNIQYF
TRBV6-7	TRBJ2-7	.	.	TGTGCCAGCAGTTACGTAAGGGGGGGGTACAAGCGGGCCATCCCTGCCTACGAGCAGTACTTC	CASSYVRGGYKRAIPAYEQYF
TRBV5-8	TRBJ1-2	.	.	TGTGCCAGCAGCTTGGTGTTGCAGGGCTATGGCTACACCTTC	CASSLVLQGYGYTF
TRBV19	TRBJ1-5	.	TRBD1	TGTGCCAGTAGATTCACAGGGGCACGGAATCAGCCCCAGCATTTT	CASRFTGARNQPQHF
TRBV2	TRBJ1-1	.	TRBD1	TGTGCCAGCAGCGGACAGGCCAACACTGAAGCTTTCTTT	CASSGQANTEAFF
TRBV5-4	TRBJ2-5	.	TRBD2	TGTGCCAGCAGCTTCTGGACTAGCGGGCAAGAGACCCAGTACTTC	CASSFWTSGQETQYF
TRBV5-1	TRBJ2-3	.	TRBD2	TGCGCCAGCAGACCCCCTAGCGGGAGTAGGGCAGATACGCAGTATTTT	CASRPPSGSRADTQYF